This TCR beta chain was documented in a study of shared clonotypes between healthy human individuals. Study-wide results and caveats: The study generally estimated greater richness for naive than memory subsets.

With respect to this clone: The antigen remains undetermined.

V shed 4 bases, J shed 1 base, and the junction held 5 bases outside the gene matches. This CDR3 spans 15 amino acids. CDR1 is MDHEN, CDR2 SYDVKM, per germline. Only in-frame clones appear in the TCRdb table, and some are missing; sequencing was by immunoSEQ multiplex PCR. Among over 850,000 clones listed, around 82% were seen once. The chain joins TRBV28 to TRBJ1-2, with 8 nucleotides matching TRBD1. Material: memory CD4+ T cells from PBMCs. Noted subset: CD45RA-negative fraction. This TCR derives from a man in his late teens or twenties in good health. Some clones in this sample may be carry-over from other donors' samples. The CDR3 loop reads CASSWGTGVNYGYTF. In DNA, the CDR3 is TGTGCCAGCAGTTGGGGGACAGGAGTTAACTATGGCTACACCTTC.